This is a list of T cell receptor beta chains from one sample in a study of blood T cell repertoires in COVID-19. This table comes from immunoSEQ multiplex PCR, and its TCRdb copy is limited to in-frame clones, with some not included. The table includes about 290,000 clones, just under 90% detected once. Sequenced sample: peripheral blood. The receptors stem from a woman between 25 and 40 years old with COVID-19, enrolled during active disease. Each CDR3 is given with its conserved first and last residue. Each record gives: J gene, V gene, clone size, CDR3 length, D gene, CDR3 DNA, CDR3 protein. The D gene is left open where the match is weak. Not every row has a clone size; where given, it reads once, few, many or a size class.

TRBJ1-2,TRBV7-9,-,14,TRBD1,TGTGCCAGCAGCTTAGACAGGGGTATTTGGGGCTACACCTTC,CASSLDRGIWGYTF
TRBJ2-3,TRBV4-1,-,17,TRBD2,TGCGCCAGCAGCCAAGTCCTAGCGGGGGATTCCACAGATACGCAGTATTTT,CASSQVLAGDSTDTQYF
TRBJ2-1,TRBV5-4,-,12,-,TGTGCCAGCAGCTGGGCGGGCTATGAGCAGTTCTTC,CASSWAGYEQFF
TRBJ2-7,TRBV12-3/TRBV12-4,-,13,-,TGTGCCAGCAGCCCCCCTCGGAGGTACGAGCAGTACTTC,CASSPPRRYEQYF
TRBJ2-3,TRBV6-5,-,13,-,TGTGCCAGCAGTTACCCCGGGGCAGATACGCAGTATTTT,CASSYPGADTQYF
TRBJ2-7,TRBV29-1,once,14,TRBD2,TGCAGCGTTGAAGAAGGTAGCGGGGAACTCGAGCAGTACTTC,CSVEEGSGELEQYF
TRBJ2-1,TRBV19,-,18,-,TGTGCCAGTAGTATAGATTTCGGGGACATGGGTACCTACAATGAGCAGTTCTTC,CASSIDFGDMGTYNEQFF
TRBJ2-7,TRBV10-2,-,16,-,TGCGCCAGCAGTGACCCGAGGGGGGGCCTGTCCTACGAGCAGTACTTC,CASSDPRGGLSYEQYF
TRBJ1-2,TRBV11-2,-,13,-,TGTGCCAGCAGCTTAGCAGGACTTGATGGCTACACCTTC,CASSLAGLDGYTF
TRBJ1-2,TRBV27,-,13,-,TGTGCCAGCAGTCTTGGACTCAACTATGGCTACACCTTC,CASSLGLNYGYTF
TRBJ2-5,TRBV3-1/TRBV3-2,-,14,-,TGTGCCAGCAGCCCGATTAGTAACCAAGAGACCCAGTACTTC,CASSPISNQETQYF
TRBJ2-1,TRBV13,-,16,TRBD1,TGTGCCAGCAGCGCCCGGACAGGGTTATCCTACAATGAGCAGTTCTTC,CASSARTGLSYNEQFF
TRBJ1-5,TRBV4-1,few,16,-,TGCGCCAGCAGCCACGCAGGGACACCGAGTAAGGGTCCCCAGCATTTT,CASSHAGTPSKGPQHF
TRBJ2-4,TRBV6-6,-,17,TRBD2,TGTGCCAGCAGTCTGGGACTAGCGGGGGGTGCCAAAAACATTCAGTACTTC,CASSLGLAGGAKNIQYF
TRBJ1-1,TRBV18,few,12,-,TGTGCCAGCTCACCGGGTACAGGGAGAGCTTTCTTT,CASSPGTGRAFF
TRBJ1-4,TRBV2,-,16,TRBD1,TGTGCCAGCGGACTGGACAGGGGGCTGCCTAATGAAAAACTGTTTTTT,CASGLDRGLPNEKLFF
TRBJ1-6,TRBV28,-,14,-,TGTGCCAGCAGTTTATATTTAAGAGATTCACCCCTCCACTTT,CASSLYLRDSPLHF
TRBJ1-2,TRBV29-1,many,14,-,TGCAGCGTTCTCAAGAACAGGGAAAAGTATGGCTACACCTTC,CSVLKNREKYGYTF
TRBJ2-1,TRBV5-1,-,15,TRBD2,TGCGCCAGCAGCTTCGGGACTAGCGGGGGTCATGAGCAGTTCTTC,CASSFGTSGGHEQFF
TRBJ2-7,TRBV2,-,12,-,TGTGCCAGCAGACCCAGCTCCTACGAGCAGTACTTC,CASRPSSYEQYF
TRBJ2-7,TRBV28,-,14,-,TGTGCCAGCAGTCCCCCGGGAGCTCGACGCGAGCAGTACTTC,CASSPPGARREQYF
TRBJ2-2,TRBV7-8,-,15,-,TGTGCCAGCAGCGCCGGTCACTTGCCCCCCGGGGAGCTGTTTTTT,CASSAGHLPPGELFF
TRBJ2-1,TRBV18,few,17,TRBD2,TGTGCCAGCTCACCACTCCTAGCGGGGGGACCATACAATGAGCAGTTCTTC,CASSPLLAGGPYNEQFF
TRBJ2-5,TRBV19,-,14,TRBD2,TGTGCCAGTAGTATGGGGGGGGGCCAAGAGACCCAGTACTTC,CASSMGGGQETQYF
TRBJ1-6,TRBV7-9,-,16,TRBD1,TGTGCCAGCAGCCAAGCAGGGGGCGCCGATAATTCACCCCTCCACTTT,CASSQAGGADNSPLHF
TRBJ1-5,TRBV7-9,-,18,-,TGTGCCAGCAGACCCACCTCGGCTTTGCCAGGGTTATATCAGCCCCAGCATTTT,CASRPTSALPGLYQPQHF
TRBJ1-5,TRBV4-1,once,17,-,TGCGCCAGCAGCCAAGATGAACAGGCCCCATGGTGGCAGCCCCAGCATTTT,CASSQDEQAPWWQPQHF
TRBJ1-6,TRBV18,-,15,TRBD1,TGTGCCAGCTCACCGGACAGGTTCTATAATTCACCCCTCCACTTT,CASSPDRFYNSPLHF
TRBJ1-5,TRBV19,once,15,-,TGTGCCAGTAGTATAGGTGGGGGGTTCGGGCAGCCCCAGCATTTT,CASSIGGGFGQPQHF
TRBJ1-6,TRBV4-2,-,16,-,TGTGCCAGCAGCCAAGTTGGGGGGGTGGGTAATTCACCCCTCCACTTT,CASSQVGGVGNSPLHF
TRBJ2-5,TRBV7-8,once,14,TRBD1,TGTGCCAGCAGCCCGTGGACAGGCCAAGAGACCCAGTACTTC,CASSPWTGQETQYF
TRBJ1-2,TRBV14,-,13,-,TGTGCCAGCAGCCAAGTTCAGGGGAGTGGCTACACCTTC,CASSQVQGSGYTF
TRBJ2-7,TRBV20-1,once,15,TRBD2,TGCAGTGCTAGTTATAGCGGGGGAGTCATCTACGAGCAGTACTTC,CSASYSGGVIYEQYF
TRBJ1-5,TRBV6-5,-,13,-,TGTGCCAGCACCCGAACGGAGGCCCGGGACCAGCATTTT,CASTRTEARDQHF
TRBJ2-7,TRBV19,-,13,TRBD2,TGTGCCAGTATTTCCCTAGCGGGGGCCGAGCAGTACTTC,CASISLAGAEQYF
TRBJ1-4,TRBV6-6,-,16,-,TGTGCCAGCAGTTATCCCCCGCAGGGTCCTAATGAAAAACTGTTTTTT,CASSYPPQGPNEKLFF
TRBJ1-1,TRBV29-1,-,11,TRBD1,TGCAGCGCGGGACAGGGGACTGAAGCTTTCTTT,CSAGQGTEAFF
TRBJ2-3,TRBV7-6,-,18,TRBD2,TGTGCCAGCAGCTTAAGCCTAGCGGGGGAGTTAGGGGTGAATACGCAGTATTTT,CASSLSLAGELGVNTQYF
TRBJ1-1,TRBV6-6,-,13,-,TGTGCCAGCGGTGGCAGGGTGAACACTGAAGCTTTCTTT,CASGGRVNTEAFF
TRBJ2-1,TRBV6-1,-,14,-,TGTGCCAGCAGTGATCTTACGGGAAGCTATGAGCAGTTCTTC,CASSDLTGSYEQFF
TRBJ1-6,TRBV6-5,once,15,-,TGTGCCAGCAGGCTGAACAGGGCAGCGGATTCACCCCTCCACTTT,CASRLNRAADSPLHF
TRBJ1-1,TRBV24-1,-,21,TRBD1,TGTGCCACCAGTGATCGAGTAGACCCACCGGACAGGGGGCTTAAGGACACTGAAGCTTTCTTT,CATSDRVDPPDRGLKDTEAFF